This note documents a single TCR beta chain sequence. Its target is not known. This sample is part of a study of Ad26.COV2.S vaccination and SARS-CoV-2 variants. Findings of the study overall: There was reportedly substantial breadth in spike-specific CD8+ and CD4+ T cell responses after vaccination.

Germline lookup yields CDR1 SGHDT and CDR2 YYEEEE. The germline V and J ends were trimmed by 0 bases and 1 base, with 7 bases remaining between them. The CDR3 totals 14 residues. Treatment meaning: around 19 received Ad26.COV2.S at low or high dose, single or two shots; about 5 received placebo; per-sample allocation not given. The samples were gathered on day 63 after the first injection of vaccine or placebo. Profiled with immunoSEQ multiplex PCR; TCRdb holds only in-frame clones, not every one. The table shows some 340,000 clones, with about 86% occurring only once. This receptor was obtained from a person between 18 and 59 years old who received the Ad26.COV2.S COVID-19 vaccine or a placebo. The chain uses TRBV5-6 and TRBJ1-1; D is uncertain. The starting material was peripheral blood, obtained in a trial of Ad26.COV2.S vaccine versus placebo. CDR3 region: CASSLGTANTEAFF. CDR3 DNA sequence: TGTGCCAGCAGCTTGGGCACAGCGAACACTGAAGCTTTCTTT.